This T cell receptor beta chain was obtained from a study of identical twins. Germline CDR1 ENHRY, CDR2 SYGVKD. This CDR3 region has 14 residues. V lost 4 bases to trimming and J lost 0 bases; unmatched junction nucleotides: 0. Findings of the study overall: Clonotypes of the beta chain that were abundant in cord blood carried fewer insertions (memory repertoires showed none).

TCRdb ran MiXCR on the 5' RACE reads and lists one entry per CDR3 protein. The table lists around 1.7 million distinct CDR3 sequences, around 29% of them singletons, with approximately 0.29% in the top ten. In this sample, this clonotype turned up many times. The antigen is not known. The source of this sequence is a newborn girl in good health. Material for sequencing was cord blood. The rearrangement uses TRBV10-3 and TRBJ2-4; 7 positions agree with TRBD1. CDR3 protein: CAISGQGAKNIQYF. In DNA, the CDR3 is TGTGCCATCAGTGGACAGGGAGCCAAAAACATTCAGTACTTC.